This TCR beta chain comes out of a study of T cells in women clearing cervical HPV infection. Notes on this clone: The read ends 3 residues before the CDR3 terminus; that terminus is restored from the germline J gene.

Some clones are missing from TCRdb's copy, which holds only in-frame ones; the method was immunoSEQ multiplex PCR. The sample has tens of thousands of clones. V was cut by 4 bases and J by 2 bases, with 8 bases left in between. The CDR3 has 13 residues. Germline V gene sequence: CDR1 MGHRA, CDR2 YSYEKL. V and J are TRBV4-1 and TRBJ1-1; a possible D gene is TRBD1 (6 bases). Sequencing input: blood buffy coat. This clonotype was sampled from a woman between 18 and 70 years old with a cervical HPV16 infection that either progressed to CIN3+ or cleared (not recorded which). The DNA read from the CDR3 is TGCGCCAGCAGCCGGGACATAAACACTGAA. As protein: CASSRDINTE. The entire CDR3 protein is CASSRDINTEAFF.